Listed below are T cell receptor beta chains from one sample, sequenced in a study of blood T cell repertoires in COVID-19. Sequenced by immunoSEQ multiplex PCR; TCRdb stores in-frame clones only, minus some. Here the sample spans about 97,000 clones, 85% to 90% being singletons. The sample taken for sequencing was peripheral blood. Receptors were obtained from a human donor in a cohort sampled during active COVID-19. CDR3s include the opening cysteine and the closing phenylalanine or tryptophan. The order of the fields is D gene, V gene, clone size, J gene, CDR3 DNA, CDR3 protein. The D gene is left open where the match is weak. Expanded clones get a size class; other rows say once, few or many, or leave the size out.

D gene: TRBD1
V gene: TRBV5-1
clone size: NA
J gene: TRBJ2-7
CDR3 DNA: TGCGCCAGCAGCTTGGCAGGGGGTCTCGAGCAGTACTTC
CDR3 protein: CASSLAGGLEQYF

D gene: NA
V gene: TRBV6-1
clone size: NA
J gene: TRBJ2-7
CDR3 DNA: TGTGCCAGCAGTGAAATGTCGACAGTACCCTACGAGCAGTACTTC
CDR3 protein: CASSEMSTVPYEQYF

D gene: TRBD2
V gene: TRBV7-3
clone size: NA
J gene: TRBJ2-1
CDR3 DNA: TGTGCCAGCAGCTTCTGGGGGCACTTAGCGGGAGAGAACAATGAGCAGTTCTTC
CDR3 protein: CASSFWGHLAGENNEQFF

D gene: TRBD2
V gene: TRBV10-2
clone size: NA
J gene: TRBJ2-5
CDR3 DNA: TGCGCCAGCATGGGACTAGCATCCCCAGAGACCCAGTACTTC
CDR3 protein: CASMGLASPETQYF

D gene: TRBD2
V gene: TRBV18
clone size: NA
J gene: TRBJ2-1
CDR3 DNA: TGTGCCAGCTCCCTACTAGCGGGTTCCTACAATGAGCAGTTCTTC
CDR3 protein: CASSLLAGSYNEQFF

D gene: NA
V gene: TRBV12-3/TRBV12-4
clone size: NA
J gene: TRBJ1-1
CDR3 DNA: TGTGCCAGCAGTCCCGGGAGTGAAGCTTTCTTT
CDR3 protein: CASSPGSEAFF

D gene: TRBD1
V gene: TRBV18
clone size: NA
J gene: TRBJ1-4
CDR3 DNA: TGTGCCAGCTCACCGACAGGGATACCTTTTGCAACTAATGAAAAACTGTTTTTT
CDR3 protein: CASSPTGIPFATNEKLFF

D gene: TRBD1
V gene: TRBV6-5
clone size: NA
J gene: TRBJ1-2
CDR3 DNA: TGTGCCAGCAGCTATACAGGGGGGACCTATGGCTACACCTTC
CDR3 protein: CASSYTGGTYGYTF

D gene: TRBD1
V gene: TRBV5-1
clone size: NA
J gene: TRBJ2-6
CDR3 DNA: TGCGCCAGCACAGACAGGGCTGGGGCCAACGTCCTGACTTTC
CDR3 protein: CASTDRAGANVLTF

D gene: NA
V gene: TRBV28
clone size: NA
J gene: TRBJ2-7
CDR3 DNA: TGTGCCAGCAGTTTATTAGGGAGGACTTCCTCCTACGAGCAGTACTTC
CDR3 protein: CASSLLGRTSSYEQYF

D gene: TRBD1
V gene: TRBV7-6
clone size: NA
J gene: TRBJ2-7
CDR3 DNA: TGTGCCAGCAGCTCCCGAACAGGGGGCCCCTACGAGCAGTACTTC
CDR3 protein: CASSSRTGGPYEQYF

D gene: NA
V gene: TRBV4-2
clone size: NA
J gene: TRBJ2-7
CDR3 DNA: TGTGCCAGCAGCCAAGCTCGAGGGAGAGGCGAGCAGTACTTC
CDR3 protein: CASSQARGRGEQYF

D gene: NA
V gene: TRBV15
clone size: NA
J gene: TRBJ2-3
CDR3 DNA: TGTGCCACCAGGGGTACAGGCACAGATACGCAGTATTTT
CDR3 protein: CATRGTGTDTQYF

D gene: TRBD1
V gene: TRBV4-2
clone size: NA
J gene: TRBJ1-1
CDR3 DNA: TGTGCCAGCAGCCAATGGACAGGGGACAACACTGAAGCTTTCTTT
CDR3 protein: CASSQWTGDNTEAFF

D gene: TRBD1
V gene: TRBV5-4
clone size: NA
J gene: TRBJ2-3
CDR3 DNA: TGTGCCAGCGGCACAGGGGAAACAGATACGCAGTATTTT
CDR3 protein: CASGTGETDTQYF

D gene: NA
V gene: TRBV3-1/TRBV3-2
clone size: NA
J gene: TRBJ2-4
CDR3 DNA: TGTGCCAGCAGCCAAGTCGGCAGGGGGGAAGAATTAGCCAAAAACATTCAGTACTTC
CDR3 protein: CASSQVGRGEELAKNIQYF

D gene: NA
V gene: TRBV5-4
clone size: few
J gene: TRBJ2-3
CDR3 DNA: TGTGCCAGCAGCACGGGACTCGCGGATACGCAGTATTTT
CDR3 protein: CASSTGLADTQYF

D gene: TRBD2
V gene: TRBV5-1
clone size: NA
J gene: TRBJ2-5
CDR3 DNA: TGCGCCAGCAACGACTTGCAGCGGGGGGCCGGAGAGACCCAGTACTTC
CDR3 protein: CASNDLQRGAGETQYF

D gene: TRBD2
V gene: TRBV2
clone size: NA
J gene: TRBJ2-1
CDR3 DNA: TGTGCCAGCAGCGGACTAGCGGGAGGATACAATGAGCAGTTCTTC
CDR3 protein: CASSGLAGGYNEQFF

D gene: TRBD2
V gene: TRBV19
clone size: NA
J gene: TRBJ2-1
CDR3 DNA: TGTGCCAGTAGTATCCCGACTCCCGGACTAGTGTTCGTCCATGAGCAGTTCTTC
CDR3 protein: CASSIPTPGLVFVHEQFF

D gene: TRBD1
V gene: TRBV28
clone size: NA
J gene: TRBJ2-4
CDR3 DNA: TGTGCCAGCAGTCCACCGGAAGCAGGGGGCGGAAACATTCAGTACTTC
CDR3 protein: CASSPPEAGGGNIQYF

D gene: TRBD2
V gene: TRBV27
clone size: NA
J gene: TRBJ2-1
CDR3 DNA: TGTGCCAGCAGTCCCTCGGCAGCGGGGGGCGGTTACGAGCAGTTCTTC
CDR3 protein: CASSPSAAGGGYEQFF

D gene: TRBD1
V gene: TRBV4-2
clone size: NA
J gene: TRBJ1-2
CDR3 DNA: TGTGCCAGCAGCCAAGCCCAGGGACAGGGTAACTATGGCTACACCTTC
CDR3 protein: CASSQAQGQGNYGYTF

D gene: NA
V gene: TRBV2
clone size: NA
J gene: TRBJ1-1
CDR3 DNA: TGTGCCAGCATGAGGGTGGACACTGAAGCTTTCTTT
CDR3 protein: CASMRVDTEAFF

D gene: NA
V gene: TRBV6-6
clone size: NA
J gene: TRBJ2-7
CDR3 DNA: TGTGCCAGCAGTCAGACGGGTGGGGGGTACGAGCAGTACTTC
CDR3 protein: CASSQTGGGYEQYF

D gene: NA
V gene: TRBV9
clone size: NA
J gene: TRBJ2-1
CDR3 DNA: TGTGCCAGCAGCCCTCAGGGTGGGGTCTCCTACAATGAGCAGTTCTTC
CDR3 protein: CASSPQGGVSYNEQFF

D gene: NA
V gene: TRBV6-5
clone size: NA
J gene: TRBJ2-1
CDR3 DNA: TGTGCCAGCAGTTCTAACAGGGATGTGTGGCAGTTCTTC
CDR3 protein: CASSSNRDVWQFF

D gene: NA
V gene: TRBV7-8
clone size: NA
J gene: TRBJ1-1
CDR3 DNA: TGTGCCAGCAGCGTAAGCGGGAAAACTGAAGCTTTCTTT
CDR3 protein: CASSVSGKTEAFF

D gene: NA
V gene: TRBV15
clone size: NA
J gene: TRBJ1-1
CDR3 DNA: TGTGCCACCAGCAGAGCTTCGATCTCGACGGGTAACACTGAAGCTTTCTTT
CDR3 protein: CATSRASISTGNTEAFF

D gene: NA
V gene: TRBV3-1/TRBV3-2
clone size: NA
J gene: TRBJ1-1
CDR3 DNA: TGTGCCAGCAGCCAAGATCTGGGGAGCCCTGAAGCTTTCTTT
CDR3 protein: CASSQDLGSPEAFF

D gene: NA
V gene: TRBV12-1
clone size: few
J gene: TRBJ1-2
CDR3 DNA: TGTGCCAGCAAGGGGCAGGGGCCTAACTATGGCTACACCTTC
CDR3 protein: CASKGQGPNYGYTF

D gene: NA
V gene: TRBV5-1
clone size: NA
J gene: TRBJ1-2
CDR3 DNA: TGCGCCAGCAGCTTGGAGGGGTCGGGCTATGGCTACACCTTC
CDR3 protein: CASSLEGSGYGYTF

D gene: TRBD1
V gene: TRBV3-1/TRBV3-2
clone size: once
J gene: TRBJ1-1
CDR3 DNA: TGTGCCAGCAGCGGGGGACAGGATATGAACACTGAAGCTTTCTTT
CDR3 protein: CASSGGQDMNTEAFF

D gene: TRBD2
V gene: TRBV10-3
clone size: NA
J gene: TRBJ2-5
CDR3 DNA: TGTGCCATCAGTGAAGGCGGGGGGGAAGAGACCCAGTACTTC
CDR3 protein: CAISEGGGEETQYF

D gene: NA
V gene: TRBV6-1
clone size: NA
J gene: TRBJ2-1
CDR3 DNA: TGTGCCAGCAGTGAAGCGGGGATAGGGGAATATAGGAATGAGCAGTTCTTC
CDR3 protein: CASSEAGIGEYRNEQFF

D gene: NA
V gene: TRBV5-1
clone size: once
J gene: TRBJ2-5
CDR3 DNA: TGCGCCAGCAGCCCAATACAGAAGGAGACCCAGTACTTC
CDR3 protein: CASSPIQKETQYF

D gene: TRBD1
V gene: TRBV9
clone size: few
J gene: TRBJ1-2
CDR3 DNA: TGTGCCAGCAGCGCCGGTGTCAGGGGGCAAGACTATGGCTACACCTTC
CDR3 protein: CASSAGVRGQDYGYTF

D gene: NA
V gene: TRBV9
clone size: once
J gene: TRBJ2-7
CDR3 DNA: TGTGCCAGCAGCCCTCCTCCAAAACGTCAGGGGATCCTCTACGAGCAGTACTTC
CDR3 protein: CASSPPPKRQGILYEQYF

D gene: NA
V gene: TRBV29-1
clone size: NA
J gene: TRBJ1-1
CDR3 DNA: TGCAGCGGAACAGAGAACACTGAAGCTTTCTTT
CDR3 protein: CSGTENTEAFF

D gene: TRBD1
V gene: TRBV2
clone size: NA
J gene: TRBJ2-1
CDR3 DNA: TGTGCCAGCAGTGGTGGACCGGGACAGGGGGGACCCGAAGGCTACAATGAGCAGTTCTTC
CDR3 protein: CASSGGPGQGGPEGYNEQFF

D gene: NA
V gene: TRBV12-3/TRBV12-4
clone size: NA
J gene: TRBJ2-2
CDR3 DNA: TGTGCCAGCAGGCGCGACTCCGGGGAGCTGTTTTTT
CDR3 protein: CASRRDSGELFF

D gene: NA
V gene: TRBV25-1
clone size: NA
J gene: TRBJ1-2
CDR3 DNA: TGTGCCAGCAGTGAGGGGGGATCCGCTAACTATGGCTACACCTTC
CDR3 protein: CASSEGGSANYGYTF

D gene: TRBD2
V gene: TRBV28
clone size: NA
J gene: TRBJ2-3
CDR3 DNA: TGTGCCAGCAGTCTAGGGGGACTAGCGGGAGTAGATACGCAGTATTTT
CDR3 protein: CASSLGGLAGVDTQYF

D gene: TRBD2
V gene: TRBV18
clone size: NA
J gene: TRBJ2-2
CDR3 DNA: TGTGCCAGCTCACCAAATAGCGGGAGGACCGGGGAGCTGTTTTTT
CDR3 protein: CASSPNSGRTGELFF

D gene: TRBD1
V gene: TRBV5-4
clone size: NA
J gene: TRBJ1-2
CDR3 DNA: TGTGCCAGCAGCCTGGACAGGGTGTATGGCTACACCTTC
CDR3 protein: CASSLDRVYGYTF

D gene: NA
V gene: TRBV4-3
clone size: once
J gene: TRBJ1-2
CDR3 DNA: TGCGCCAGCAGCCAAGAATGGGCGGGGTCCCGATATGGCTACACCTTC
CDR3 protein: CASSQEWAGSRYGYTF

D gene: NA
V gene: TRBV27
clone size: NA
J gene: TRBJ1-4
CDR3 DNA: TGTGCCAGCAGTTTCTCTACCCCCCCAGGAAAACTGTTTTTT
CDR3 protein: CASSFSTPPGKLFF

D gene: TRBD1
V gene: TRBV19
clone size: once
J gene: TRBJ2-7
CDR3 DNA: TGTGCCAGTAGTAAGGGACAGGGGTTCTCCTACGAGCAGTACTTC
CDR3 protein: CASSKGQGFSYEQYF

D gene: TRBD1
V gene: TRBV13
clone size: NA
J gene: TRBJ1-1
CDR3 DNA: TGTGCCAGCACCCCCTGGGGGGACAGACCTGAAGCTTTCTTT
CDR3 protein: CASTPWGDRPEAFF

D gene: NA
V gene: TRBV4-1
clone size: NA
J gene: TRBJ1-2
CDR3 DNA: TGCGCCAGCAGCGGTACTGGGGGCGGTAACGGCTACACCTTC
CDR3 protein: CASSGTGGGNGYTF

D gene: TRBD2
V gene: TRBV15
clone size: NA
J gene: TRBJ2-1
CDR3 DNA: TGTGCCACCAGCGCCTCGGGAGGGCCGGTAAATGAGCAGTTCTTC
CDR3 protein: CATSASGGPVNEQFF

D gene: TRBD2
V gene: TRBV27
clone size: NA
J gene: TRBJ2-1
CDR3 DNA: TGTGCCAGCACCTCACTAGCGGGGGGGCCTGGTCTCTACAATGAGCAGTTCTTC
CDR3 protein: CASTSLAGGPGLYNEQFF

D gene: TRBD1
V gene: TRBV11-3
clone size: NA
J gene: TRBJ2-1
CDR3 DNA: TGTGCCAGCAGCTCGGACAGGGGGCGCGGATACAATGAGCAGTTCTTC
CDR3 protein: CASSSDRGRGYNEQFF

D gene: TRBD2
V gene: TRBV7-2
clone size: NA
J gene: TRBJ2-5
CDR3 DNA: TGTGCCAGCAGCTTAGTGCGGACTAGCGGGGGGGCCGGGGAGACCCAGTACTTC
CDR3 protein: CASSLVRTSGGAGETQYF

D gene: TRBD1
V gene: TRBV2
clone size: once
J gene: TRBJ2-7
CDR3 DNA: TGTGCCAGCAGTGATAGGGACAGCTCCTACGAGCAGTACTTC
CDR3 protein: CASSDRDSSYEQYF

D gene: NA
V gene: TRBV6-4
clone size: NA
J gene: TRBJ2-3
CDR3 DNA: TGTGCCAGCAGTGACTTCCCCGGGAGCACAGATACGCAGTATTTT
CDR3 protein: CASSDFPGSTDTQYF

D gene: TRBD1
V gene: TRBV5-4
clone size: NA
J gene: TRBJ2-1
CDR3 DNA: TGTGCCAGCAGCCAGGACAGGGGTTCCTACAATGAGCAGTTCTTC
CDR3 protein: CASSQDRGSYNEQFF

D gene: NA
V gene: TRBV18
clone size: NA
J gene: TRBJ1-3
CDR3 DNA: TGTGCCAGCTCACCACAACCAGGGTCCTCTGGAAACACCATATATTTT
CDR3 protein: CASSPQPGSSGNTIYF

D gene: TRBD2
V gene: TRBV6-2/TRBV6-3
clone size: once
J gene: TRBJ2-3
CDR3 DNA: TGTGCCAGCAGTCCGGGACTAGCGGGACTCACAGATACGCAGTATTTT
CDR3 protein: CASSPGLAGLTDTQYF